These T cell receptor beta chains were read from a single sample in a study of identical twins. TCRdb called the 5' RACE reads again in MiXCR, with one record for every CDR3 protein. The sample has some 600,000 distinct CDR3 sequences; about 7% are singletons. The data also belong to a second study, concerning yellow fever vaccine responses in identical twins.

Source material: PBMCs. The receptors derive from a woman under 30 in good health. Both conserved end residues are part of each CDR3. Fields, in order: clone size, V gene, J gene, D gene, CDR3 DNA, CDR3 protein. A D gene is named only where the DNA matches it firmly. Rows give clone size only sometimes, using once, few, many, or a class for an expanded clone.

>few|TRBV12-3/TRBV12-4|TRBJ2-7|.
TGTGCCAGCAGTAGGGCCACGGTTTACGAGCAGTACTTC
CASSRATVYEQYF
>few|TRBV20-1|TRBJ2-2|.
TGCAGTGCTTCCCCGGGAGTCCTGGAGGCCGGGGAGCTGTTTTTT
CSASPGVLEAGELFF
>.|TRBV15|TRBJ2-5|.
TGTGCCACCAGCAGAGACTACTCCGAAGAGACCCAGTACTTC
CATSRDYSEETQYF
>many|TRBV20-1|TRBJ2-3|.
TGCAGTGCTACCGGACGGTACACAGATACGCAGTATTTT
CSATGRYTDTQYF
>few|TRBV20-1|TRBJ2-3|TRBD2
TGCAGTGCTAGAGGACTAGCGGGAACCGACGATACGCAGTATTTT
CSARGLAGTDDTQYF
>many|TRBV20-1|TRBJ1-5|.
TGCAGTGTCACGCCGGGAAATCAGCCCCAGCATTTT
CSVTPGNQPQHF
>many|TRBV2|TRBJ1-2|TRBD1
TGTGCCAGCAGCCGAACAGGGGTTGGCTACACCTTC
CASSRTGVGYTF
>many|TRBV5-1|TRBJ1-2|.
TGCGCCAGCAGCTTACCAAAGGGCTACACCTTC
CASSLPKGYTF
>few|TRBV2|TRBJ1-6|.
TGTGCCACCTCAGGCCCCGACGGCTATAATTCACCCCTCCACTTT
CATSGPDGYNSPLHF
>many|TRBV7-2|TRBJ1-6|.
TGTGCCAGCAGCTTTTCCTCCTATAATTCACCCCTCCACTTT
CASSFSSYNSPLHF
>many|TRBV6-1|TRBJ1-1|.
TGTGCCAGCAGTAATATGACGGGAATGAACACTGAAGCTTTCTTT
CASSNMTGMNTEAFF
>few|TRBV28|TRBJ1-1|TRBD1
TGTGCCAGCAGTTTACCGGACAGGACTGAAGCTTTCTTT
CASSLPDRTEAFF
>many|TRBV5-1|TRBJ2-1|.
TGCGCCAGCAGCTTGGGAATCTCCTACAATGAGCAGTTCTTC
CASSLGISYNEQFF
>.|TRBV4-2|TRBJ2-3|TRBD2
TGTGCCAGCAGCCAGACTAGCGGGACCTCAGATACGCAGTATTTT
CASSQTSGTSDTQYF
>.|TRBV18|TRBJ1-3|.
TGTGCCAGCTCACCATATATCGGGGACTCTGGAAACACCATATATTTT
CASSPYIGDSGNTIYF
>many|TRBV7-6|TRBJ2-2|.
TGTGCCAGCAGTCTCGTGGGGGGTTCGAACACCGGGGAGCTGTTTTTT
CASSLVGGSNTGELFF
>.|TRBV20-1|TRBJ2-2|TRBD1
TGCAGTGCTAGACTAGAAGGGACAGACACCGGGGAGCTGTTTTTT
CSARLEGTDTGELFF
>many|TRBV9|TRBJ2-7|TRBD1
TGTGCCAGCAGCTCCGGACAGGGGGCGTATTACGAGCAGTACTTC
CASSSGQGAYYEQYF
>.|TRBV5-1|TRBJ2-3|TRBD2
TGCGCCAGCAGCCCGCGGACTAGCGGGGAGATCACAGATACGCAGTATTTT
CASSPRTSGEITDTQYF
>many|TRBV15|TRBJ2-2|TRBD1
TGTGCCACCAGCCTCATTGGGACAGGAGGACCCGGGGAGCTGTTTTTT
CATSLIGTGGPGELFF
>many|TRBV5-1|TRBJ2-2|TRBD1
TGCGCCAGCAGCTTACTCGACAGGGTGTCGACCGGGGAGCTGTTTTTT
CASSLLDRVSTGELFF
>few|TRBV20-1|TRBJ2-1|.
TGCAGTGCTCAGCGAGGGGTCGTACCCTACAATGAGCAGTTCTTC
CSAQRGVVPYNEQFF
>.|TRBV10-3|TRBJ2-2|.
TGTGCCATCAGTGAGACGTCCACGAACACCGGGGAGCTGTTTTTT
CAISETSTNTGELFF
>many|TRBV25-1|TRBJ2-7|.
TGTGCCAGCAGAACAGGGACCGAGCAGTACTTC
CASRTGTEQYF
>few|TRBV20-1|TRBJ1-1|.
TGCAGTGCTTCGAGTCCTGTGGGCACTGAAGCTTTCTTT
CSASSPVGTEAFF
>few|TRBV7-8|TRBJ1-2|.
TGTGCCAGCAGCTCTACCCAGGACAGTTGGATATCTGGCTACACCTTC
CASSSTQDSWISGYTF
>few|TRBV15|TRBJ2-1|.
TGTGCCACCAGCGGGGGGTCAGCCCACAATGAGCAGTTCTTC
CATSGGSAHNEQFF
>.|TRBV12-3/TRBV12-4|TRBJ1-5|.
TGTGCCAGCACCCAGGCGGGAAATCAGCCCCAGCATTTT
CASTQAGNQPQHF
>.|TRBV27|TRBJ2-2|.
TGTGCCAGCAGTCCCCTGGGTGAAGCGGTGAACACCGGGGAGCTGTTTTTT
CASSPLGEAVNTGELFF